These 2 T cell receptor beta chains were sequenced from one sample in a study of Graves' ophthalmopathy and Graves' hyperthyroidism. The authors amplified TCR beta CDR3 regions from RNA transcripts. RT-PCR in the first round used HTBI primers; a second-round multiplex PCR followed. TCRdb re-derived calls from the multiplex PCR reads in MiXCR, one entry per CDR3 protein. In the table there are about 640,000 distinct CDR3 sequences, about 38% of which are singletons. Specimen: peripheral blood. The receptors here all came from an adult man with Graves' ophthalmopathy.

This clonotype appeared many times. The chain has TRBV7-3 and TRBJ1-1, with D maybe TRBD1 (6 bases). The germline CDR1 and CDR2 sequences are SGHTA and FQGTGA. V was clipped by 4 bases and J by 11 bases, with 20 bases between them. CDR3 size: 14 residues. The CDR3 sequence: CASSSHLRGLQAFF. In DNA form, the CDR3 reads TGTGCCAGCAGCTCTCACCTGCGGGGGCTTCAGGCTTTCTTT.

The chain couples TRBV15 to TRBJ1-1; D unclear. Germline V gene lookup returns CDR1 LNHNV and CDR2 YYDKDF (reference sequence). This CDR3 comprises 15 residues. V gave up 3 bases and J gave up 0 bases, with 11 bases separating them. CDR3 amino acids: CATSSVFSVNTEAFF. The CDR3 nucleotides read TGTGCCACCAGCAGTGTTTTCTCCGTGAACACTGAAGCTTTCTTT.